Shown below are 28 T cell receptor beta chains from a single sample sequenced in a study of blood T cells in healthy people across ages. PCR was performed a second time for about 7 to 11 cycles using a sample-barcoded 5' primer and a J-beta primer mix. From the 5' RACE reads, TCRdb called clonotypes with MiXCR, one entry per CDR3 protein. The table records approximately 880,000 distinct CDR3 sequences, 40% to 60% of them present only once. Sequenced material: blood. These receptors were taken from a man aged 25-45 years in good health.

The CDR3 spells CAISESAGDGEQFF. The CDR3 coding sequence is TGTGCCATCAGTGAGTCCGCCGGGGACGGTGAGCAGTTCTTC. The chain couples TRBV10-3 to TRBJ2-1, with D possibly called TRBD1 or TRBD2 (5 bases each). Germline V gene data show CDR1 as ENHRY and CDR2 as SYGVKD. The V end was cut by 0 bases, the J end by 9 bases, with 12 bases between. The CDR3 runs to 14 residues.

This clonotype was picked up one time. This chain uses TRBV4-2 with TRBJ2-3, with 11 bases that match TRBD2. CDR1 is LGHNA, CDR2 YNFKEQ, per germline. V lost 3 bases and J lost 5; bases outside the gene matches: 10. The CDR3 is 17 residues long. In nucleotides, the CDR3 is TGTGCCAGCAGCCAGGAGCTTAGCGGGAGGGCTGGAGATACGCAGTATTTT. Translating it yields CASSQELSGRAGDTQYF.

This rearrangement joins TRBV9 to TRBJ1-6; D not certain. Germline V gene lookup returns CDR1 SGDLS and CDR2 YYNGEE. The CDR3 extends over 17 amino acids. Trimming cost V 0 bases and J 3 bases, with 13 bases left between them. CDR3 amino acids: CASSVGSYGDYNSPLHF. CDR3 DNA sequence: TGTGCCAGCAGCGTAGGAAGCTACGGTGACTATAATTCACCCCTCCACTTT.

This clonotype was found many times. The chain links TRBV5-1 to TRBJ1-1, with a tentative D call TRBD1 (5 bases). CDR3 length: 14 residues. The V gene lost 4 bases and the J gene lost 2 bases, with 12 bases spanning the gap. The germline V gene has CDR1 SGHRS and CDR2 YFSETQ. The CDR3 protein is CASSGPGLNTEAFF. Written as DNA, the CDR3 is TGCGCCAGCAGCGGCCCGGGGCTAAACACTGAAGCTTTCTTT.

Regarding this clonotype: At one end, the junction sequence differs from germline, possibly due to a read error. The V gene is TRBV7-7, the J gene TRBJ2-1; 8 nucleotides agree with TRBD2. This CDR3 is built from 13 residues. The germline V gene has CDR1 SSHAT and CDR2 FNYEAQ (reference sequence). The CDR3 spells CASSEAGVHEQFF. In nucleotides, the CDR3 is TGTGCTAGCAGCGAAGCGGGGGTTCATGAGCAGTTCTTC.

This clonotype was detected many times. The V gene is TRBV9, the J gene TRBJ2-5, with 8 bases fitting TRBD1. V gave up 4 bases and J gave up 7 bases; unmatched junction bases: 12. CDR1 is SGDLS and CDR2 is YYNGEE in the germline V gene. CDR3 length: 15 amino acids. CDR3 amino acids: CASSPRMGQGATQYF. The CDR3 bases are TGTGCCAGCAGCCCCCGGATGGGCCAGGGGGCGACCCAGTACTTC.

V is TRBV4-3 and J is TRBJ1-5; D gene ambiguous. The CDR3 length is 14 residues. Looked up from germline, CDR1 is LGHNA and CDR2 is YSLEER. V was pared by 0 bases and J by 9 bases, with 12 bases between. The CDR3: CASSQERELLPQHF. The DNA of the CDR3 is TGCGCCAGCAGCCAAGAGAGGGAACTACTGCCCCAGCATTTT.

This chain joins TRBV18 and TRBJ2-4; TRBD1 might be the D (6 bases). The J call may be mistaken, given a closer DNA end match to TRBJ2-7. Per germline, CDR1 KGHSH and CDR2 LQKENI. This CDR3 comprises 14 residues. The CDR3 nucleotides read TGTGCCAGCCAAATGGACAGCATCGACTACGAGCAGTACTTC. Translated, it gives CASQMDSIDYEQYF.

This chain joins TRBV20-1 and TRBJ2-7; 8 positions agree with TRBD1. Trimming took 3 bases from V and 4 from J; bases not matched to a gene: 5. This CDR3 is built from 13 residues. Germline V gene sequence: CDR1 DFQATT, CDR2 SNEGSKA (reference sequence). This chain's CDR3 is CSARSTGGYEQYF. Written as DNA, the CDR3 is TGCAGTGCTAGGTCCACAGGGGGGTACGAGCAGTACTTC.

Written as DNA, the CDR3 is TGTGCCAGCAGCTTATCAACAGGGGATAGCAATCAGCCCCAGCATTTT. It codes for CASSLSTGDSNQPQHF. The J gene is TRBJ1-5, the V gene TRBV13; 7 nucleotides line up with TRBD1. Germline loops: CDR1 PRHDT, CDR2 FYEKMQ (reference sequence). CDR3 length equals 16 residues. J was trimmed by 0 bases and V by 2 bases; bases with no gene match: 4.

The CDR3 DNA reads as TGTGCCAGCAGCACACTATTGGGGGCTATTCCCTACGAGCAGTACTTC. Its protein product is CASSTLLGAIPYEQYF. The chain is built from TRBV28 and TRBJ2-7; D perhaps matches TRBD1 (6 bases). The CDR3 is 16 residues long. V lost 6 bases and J lost 2, with 20 bases in between. Looked up from germline, CDR1 is MDHEN and CDR2 is SYDVKM.

V gene TRBV28 combines with J gene TRBJ2-5; D is unresolved. Trimming stripped 4 bases from V and 4 bases from J, with 16 bases between. The CDR3 length is 15 residues. Germline CDR1 reads MDHEN; CDR2 reads SYDVKM. The CDR3 sequence is CASSSHTLGGETQYF. In nucleotides, the CDR3 is TGTGCCAGCAGTTCCCATACCTTGGGCGGAGAGACCCAGTACTTC.

This clonotype was recorded a few times. The V and J genes are TRBV4-2 and TRBJ1-2; D call uncertain. The V and J ends lost 0 bases and 4 bases respectively, with 21 bases between them. CDR3 length: 18 residues. Germline assignment: CDR1 LGHNA and CDR2 YNFKEQ. CDR3 amino acids: CASSQDLQKAGRLYGYTF. The CDR3 nucleotides are TGTGCCAGCAGCCAAGATCTACAAAAGGCAGGCCGCCTCTATGGCTACACCTTC.

J is TRBJ1-2 and V is TRBV11-1, with unresolved D. Germline CDR1 SGHAT, CDR2 FQDESV (reference sequence). The CDR3 runs to 14 residues. The V gene lost 1 base and the J gene lost 7 bases, with 13 bases spanning the gap. CDR3 residues: CASSLEGRDPGYTF. The CDR3 DNA reads TGTGCCAGCAGCTTAGAAGGCCGAGATCCTGGCTACACCTTC.

A note on this clonotype: Relative to the germline gene, one junction end is altered; a read error may explain this. V is TRBV20-1 and J is TRBJ2-7; D unresolved. This CDR3 has 13 amino acids. Looked up from germline, CDR1 is DFQATT and CDR2 is SNEGSKA (reference sequence). The CDR3 reads CSARELGSDEQYF. The CDR3 region has the DNA TGCAGTGCTAGAGAACTGGGCTCCGACGAGCAGTACTTC.

The chain's CDR3 is CASSLARTGRSEAFF. The DNA of the CDR3 is TGTGCCAGCAGTTTAGCGCGGACAGGACGCTCTGAAGCTTTCTTT. This chain uses TRBV12-3 or TRBV12-4 with TRBJ1-1; 7 bases are shared with TRBD1. Losses at the gene ends were 0 bases for V and 6 bases for J; bases not matched to a gene: 7. CDR3 length: 15 residues.

This clonotype has only a few counts. The V and J genes are TRBV5-1 and TRBJ2-3; tentatively, D is TRBD1 (5 bases). The germline V and J ends were trimmed by 0 bases and 4 bases, with 9 bases remaining between them. The length of the CDR3 is 14 residues. Per germline, CDR1 SGHRS and CDR2 YFSETQ. The CDR3 loop is CASSLVGAADTQYF. CDR3 coding DNA: TGCGCCAGCAGCTTGGTAGGGGCAGCAGATACGCAGTATTTT.

The chain combines TRBV5-4 with TRBJ2-1; D is perhaps TRBD2 (7 bases). V was trimmed by 3 bases and J by 4 bases, leaving 11 bases between them. The CDR3 runs 14 residues. Per germline, CDR1 SGHNT and CDR2 YYREEE (reference sequence). In nucleotides, the CDR3 is TGTGCCAGCAGCTGGGGGGGCTCTTACAATGAGCAGTTCTTC. Residues: CASSWGGSYNEQFF.

The table lists this clonotype with a few counts. This chain uses TRBV29-1 with TRBJ1-6; D uncertain. This CDR3 region has 15 residues. Germline CDR1 and CDR2: SQVTM and ANQGSEA. Trimming left V 6 bases short and J 0 bases short, with 12 bases between. The CDR3 reads CSVLLGSSYNSPLHF. CDR3 DNA sequence: TGCAGCGTACTCCTCGGAAGCTCCTATAATTCACCCCTCCACTTT.

V usage is TRBV7-2 and J usage is TRBJ2-1, with D perhaps matching TRBD1 (5 bases). Trimming shortened V by 5 bases and J by 10 bases, and 21 bases separated the two germline ends. CDR1 and CDR2 (germline): SGHTA, FQGNSA. The CDR3 runs to 15 residues. The CDR3 region has the DNA TGTGCCAGCAGCGCCCAGGCAGGGTATGCGTACGAGCAGTTCTTC. This sequence encodes CASSAQAGYAYEQFF.

The chain uses TRBV6-2 or TRBV6-3 and TRBJ2-1, with 8 bases matching TRBD2. The CDR3 consists of 16 residues. Germline CDR1 MNHEY, CDR2 SVGEGT. V was pared by 0 bases and J by 8 bases, with 9 bases of the junction left unmatched. For the CDR3, the DNA is TGTGCCAGCAGTTACTCGCCGGGGGGGCCCCGACATGAGCAGTTCTTC. It is translated as CASSYSPGGPRHEQFF.

This clonotype was recorded a few times. The rearrangement links TRBV7-2 to TRBJ2-5; the match to TRBD2 covers 7 bases. The germline V gene encodes CDR1 SGHTA and CDR2 FQGNSA. CDR3 length: 16 amino acids. Trimming removed 5 bases from V and 5 bases from J; junction bases left unmatched: 14. CDR3 protein: CASSTAPSGLRETQYF. Here the CDR3 DNA reads TGTGCCAGCAGCACGGCACCTAGCGGTCTAAGGGAGACCCAGTACTTC.

This clonotype was recorded at least ten times. This chain uses TRBV4-3 with TRBJ2-3, with 14 bases that match TRBD2. Germline CDR1 reads LGHNA; CDR2 reads YSLEER. The ends lost 4 bases at V and 2 bases at J; junction bases unmatched: 8. The CDR3 length is 18 residues. The CDR3 spells CASSRGLAGGFDTDTQYF. The DNA of the CDR3 is TGCGCCAGCAGCCGCGGACTAGCGGGGGGTTTCGACACAGATACGCAGTATTTT.

The V and J genes are TRBV9 and TRBJ2-1; D is possibly TRBD2 (7 bases). The CDR3 is made up of 15 amino acids. The V and J ends lost 1 base and 7 bases respectively, with 15 bases between them. CDR1 and CDR2 (germline): SGDLS, YYNGEE. The CDR3 DNA is TGTGCCAGCAGCGTAATGGGGGGGCTTCGTAATGAGCAGTTCTTC. Translating it yields CASSVMGGLRNEQFF. Full variable domain (remainder filled in from reference TRBV9 and TRBJ2-1): DSGVTQTPKHLITATGQRVTLRCSPRSGDLSVYWYQQSLDQGLQFLIQYYNGEERAKGNILERFSAQQFPDLHSELNLSSLELGDSALYFCASSVMGGLRNEQFFGPGTRLTVL.

This clonotype has at least ten counts. The V and J genes are TRBV4-3 and TRBJ2-1; 7 nucleotides line up with TRBD2. CDR3 length: 16 residues. CDR1 LGHNA and CDR2 YSLEER come from the germline V gene. J was trimmed by 4 bases and V by 1 base; bases with no gene match: 7. For the CDR3, the DNA is TGCGCCAGCAGCCAAGTTGGGCCTAGCGGTTACAATGAGCAGTTCTTC. Its protein is CASSQVGPSGYNEQFF.

The chain has TRBV5-1 and TRBJ2-1; 8 positions match TRBD1. After removal of 4 bases from V and 2 bases from J, the junction contained 5 bases not matched to a gene. The CDR3 is made up of 15 amino acids. The V gene's germline CDR1 is SGHRS and CDR2 YFSETQ. CDR3 DNA: TGCGCCAGCAGCGAGGACAGGGTGGCCTACAATGAGCAGTTCTTC. Its protein product is CASSEDRVAYNEQFF.

The J gene is TRBJ2-2, the V gene TRBV2; 7 nucleotides agree with TRBD1. This CDR3 spans 13 amino acids. V was clipped by 4 bases and J by 10 bases; unmatched bases: 6. The germline V gene has CDR1 SNHLY and CDR2 FYNNEI. The chain's CDR3 is CASSGLQGKELFF. DNA of the CDR3: TGTGCCAGCAGTGGCCTACAGGGGAAGGAGCTGTTTTTT.

The chain couples TRBV29-1 to TRBJ1-2; a weak D match, TRBD1 (5 bases). Germline V gene data show CDR1 as SQVTM and CDR2 as ANQGSEA. CDR3 length equals 11 residues. V was trimmed by 5 bases and J by 3 bases, leaving 7 bases between them. CDR3 protein: CSVQGYYGYTF. In DNA form, the CDR3 reads TGCAGCGTTCAGGGATACTATGGCTACACCTTC.